One TCR beta chain is described in this entry. Its matching antigen is unknown. TCRdb's copy holds only in-frame clones and misses some; the assay was immunoSEQ multiplex PCR. The data contain roughly 66,000 clones, around 83% of them singletons. These data belong to a study of OX40 agonist ivuxolimab in advanced cancers. On the study more broadly: The dose of intravenous ivuxolimab that patients received every 2 weeks ranged from 0.01 to 10 mg/kg.

The length of the CDR3 is 11 residues. The germline CDR1 and CDR2 sequences are KGHSH and LQKENI. The V end lost 6 bases, the J end lost 7 bases, and 7 bases lay between the germline ends. Study-level findings and limits: At 0.1 to 3.0 mg/kg and by week 6, CD4+ and CD8+ T cells in the blood had expanded clonally. No determination was made of the antigen specificity of the expanded peripheral T cells.

The TCR comes from an adult with an advanced solid tumor such as melanoma, head and neck, liver or kidney cancer. The source was CD4+ or CD8+ T cells sorted from blood, collected in a trial of the OX40 agonist ivuxolimab. The chain employs TRBV18 and TRBJ2-1; D is undetermined. CDR3: CASSGRNEQFF. In nucleotides, the CDR3 is TGTGCCAGCTCCGGTAGGAATGAGCAGTTCTTC.